This TCR beta chain was captured by sequencing in a study of T cell responses to AZD1222 COVID-19 vaccine. This CDR3 has 19 amino acids. The V gene's germline CDR1 is MNHEY and CDR2 SMNVEV (reference sequence). Trimming shortened V by 11 bases and J by 9 bases, and 38 bases separated the two germline ends. TCRdb's copy holds only in-frame clones and misses some; the assay was immunoSEQ multiplex PCR. Here the sample spans about 190,000 clones, just over 90% being singletons. The source of this sequence is an adult in good health. V gene TRBV27 combines with J gene TRBJ2-1; tentative D call: TRBD2 (6 bases). This specimen was peripheral blood, taken on day 0 of AZD1222 vaccination. In nucleotides, the CDR3 is TGTGCCGAAATCCAGACTACGAGAACGGTGGCGGGACCCACTTGTGAGCAGTTCTTC. It is translated as CAEIQTTRTVAGPTCEQFF.